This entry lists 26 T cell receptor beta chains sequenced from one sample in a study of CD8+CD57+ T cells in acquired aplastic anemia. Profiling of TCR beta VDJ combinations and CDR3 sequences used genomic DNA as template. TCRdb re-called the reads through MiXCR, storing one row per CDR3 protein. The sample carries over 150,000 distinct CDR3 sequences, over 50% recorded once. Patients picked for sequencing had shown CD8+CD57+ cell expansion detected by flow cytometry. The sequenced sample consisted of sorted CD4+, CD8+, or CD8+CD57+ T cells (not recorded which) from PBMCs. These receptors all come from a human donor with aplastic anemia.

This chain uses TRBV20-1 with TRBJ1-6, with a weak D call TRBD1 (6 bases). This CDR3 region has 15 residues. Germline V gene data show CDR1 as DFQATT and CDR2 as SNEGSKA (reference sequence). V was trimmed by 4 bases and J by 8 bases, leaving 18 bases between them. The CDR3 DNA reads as TGCAGTGCTATAACCGGACAGCGGGTACATTCACCCCTCCACTTT. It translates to CSAITGQRVHSPLHF.

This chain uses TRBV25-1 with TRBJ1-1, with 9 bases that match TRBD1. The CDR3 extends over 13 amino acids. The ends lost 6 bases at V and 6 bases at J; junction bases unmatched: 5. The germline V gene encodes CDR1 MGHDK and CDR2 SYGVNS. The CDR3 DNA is TGTGCCAGCAGGTCGGGACAGGGCGCTGAAGCTTTCTTT. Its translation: CASRSGQGAEAFF.

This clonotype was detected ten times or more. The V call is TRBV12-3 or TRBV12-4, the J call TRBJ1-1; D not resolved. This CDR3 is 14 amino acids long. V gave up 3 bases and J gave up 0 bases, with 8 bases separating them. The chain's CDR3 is CASSLKRMNTEAFF. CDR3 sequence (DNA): TGTGCCAGCAGTTTGAAGAGAATGAACACTGAAGCTTTCTTT.

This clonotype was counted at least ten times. CDR3 sequence reads: CASRFRQEREKLFF. CDR3 bases: TGTGCCAGCAGATTTCGACAGGAACGGGAAAAACTGTTTTTT. The chain combines TRBV13 with TRBJ1-4; maybe TRBD1 (6 bases). The V end was cut by 6 bases, the J end by 8 bases, with 16 bases between. The CDR3 loop spans 14 amino acids. Germline CDR1 PRHDT, CDR2 FYEKMQ (reference sequence). Drawing the rest from reference TRBV13 and TRBJ1-4, the complete variable domain is AAGVIQSPRHLIKEKRETATLKCYPIPRHDTVYWYQQGPGQDPQFLISFYEKMQSDKGSIPDRFSAQQFSDYHSELNMSSLELGDSALYFCASRFRQEREKLFFGSGTQLSVL.

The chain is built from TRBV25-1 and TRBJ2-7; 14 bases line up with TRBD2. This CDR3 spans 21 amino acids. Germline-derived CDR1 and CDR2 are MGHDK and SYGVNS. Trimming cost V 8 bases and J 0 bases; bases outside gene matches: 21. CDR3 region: CASWGSGRLGLAGAFSYEQYF. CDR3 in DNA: TGTGCCAGCTGGGGGTCGGGCCGCCTGGGACTAGCGGGGGCCTTCTCCTACGAGCAGTACTTC.

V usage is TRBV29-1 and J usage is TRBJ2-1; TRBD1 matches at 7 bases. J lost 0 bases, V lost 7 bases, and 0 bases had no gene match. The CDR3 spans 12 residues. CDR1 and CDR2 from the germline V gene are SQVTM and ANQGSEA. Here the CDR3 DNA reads TGCAGCGGGGACAGCTCCTACAATGAGCAGTTCTTC. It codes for CSGDSSYNEQFF.

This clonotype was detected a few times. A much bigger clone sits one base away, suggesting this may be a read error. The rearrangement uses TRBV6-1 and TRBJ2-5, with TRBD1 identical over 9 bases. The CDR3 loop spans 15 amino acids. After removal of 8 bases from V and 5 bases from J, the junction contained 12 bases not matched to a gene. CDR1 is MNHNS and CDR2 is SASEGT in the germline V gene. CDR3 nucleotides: TGTGCCAGCGGAGACGGGACAGGGCTGGGGGAGACCCAGTACTTC. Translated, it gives CASGDGTGLGETQYF.

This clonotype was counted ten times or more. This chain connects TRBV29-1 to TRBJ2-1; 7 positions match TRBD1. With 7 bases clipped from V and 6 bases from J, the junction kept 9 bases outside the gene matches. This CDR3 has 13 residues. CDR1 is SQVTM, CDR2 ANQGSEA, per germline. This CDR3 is CSATGAGGNEQFF. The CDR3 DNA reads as TGCAGCGCTACAGGGGCTGGAGGCAATGAGCAGTTCTTC.

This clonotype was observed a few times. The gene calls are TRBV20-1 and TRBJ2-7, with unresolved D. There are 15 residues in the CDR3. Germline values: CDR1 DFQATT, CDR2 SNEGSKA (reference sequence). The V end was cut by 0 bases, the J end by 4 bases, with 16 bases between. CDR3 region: CSARDPQVLEYEQYF. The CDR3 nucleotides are TGCAGTGCTAGAGATCCCCAGGTCCTAGAATACGAGCAGTACTTC.

The CDR3 region has the DNA TGTGCCAGCAGTGTTGACCGGTCACCCCTCCACTTT. Its translation is CASSVDRSPLHF. The chain has TRBV25-1 and TRBJ1-6; D unresolved. The V gene's germline CDR1 is MGHDK and CDR2 SYGVNS. The CDR3 runs to 12 residues. Trimming pared 4 bases from V and 10 bases from J, leaving 8 bases between.

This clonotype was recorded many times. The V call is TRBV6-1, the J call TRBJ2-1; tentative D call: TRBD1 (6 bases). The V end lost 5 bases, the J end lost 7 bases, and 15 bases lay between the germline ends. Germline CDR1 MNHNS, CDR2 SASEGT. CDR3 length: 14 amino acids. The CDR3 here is CASSPPTGYNEQFF. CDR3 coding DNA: TGTGCCAGCAGTCCACCTACAGGGTATAATGAGCAGTTCTTC.

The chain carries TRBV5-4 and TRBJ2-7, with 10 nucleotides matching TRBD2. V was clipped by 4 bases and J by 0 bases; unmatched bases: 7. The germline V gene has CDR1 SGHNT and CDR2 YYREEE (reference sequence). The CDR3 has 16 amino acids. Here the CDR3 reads CASSPSAGGSSYEQYF. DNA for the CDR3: TGTGCCAGCAGCCCCTCAGCGGGAGGGTCCTCCTACGAGCAGTACTTC.

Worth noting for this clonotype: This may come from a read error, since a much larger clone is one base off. The CDR3 is CASSLNWRGRNEQFF. CDR3 DNA: TGTGCCAGCAGCTTAAATTGGCGGGGGCGGAATGAGCAGTTCTTC. This chain uses TRBV7-9 with TRBJ2-7; possible D gene TRBD2, 7 bases. The J call may not be correct, given that the DNA end is closer to TRBJ2-1. Germline assignment: CDR1 SEHNR and CDR2 FQNEAQ (reference sequence). There are 15 residues in the CDR3.

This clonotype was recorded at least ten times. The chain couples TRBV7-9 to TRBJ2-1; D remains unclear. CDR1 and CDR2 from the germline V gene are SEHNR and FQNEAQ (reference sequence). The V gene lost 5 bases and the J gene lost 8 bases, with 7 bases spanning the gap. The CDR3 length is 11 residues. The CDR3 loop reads CASSPRHEQFF. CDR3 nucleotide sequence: TGTGCCAGCAGCCCGAGGCATGAGCAGTTCTTC. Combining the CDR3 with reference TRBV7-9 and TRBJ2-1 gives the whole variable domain DTGVSQNPRHKITKRGQNVTFRCDPISEHNRLYWYRQTLGQGPEFLTYFQNEAQLEKSRLLSDRFSAERPKGSFSTLEIQRTEQGDSAMYLCASSPRHEQFFGPGTRLTVL.

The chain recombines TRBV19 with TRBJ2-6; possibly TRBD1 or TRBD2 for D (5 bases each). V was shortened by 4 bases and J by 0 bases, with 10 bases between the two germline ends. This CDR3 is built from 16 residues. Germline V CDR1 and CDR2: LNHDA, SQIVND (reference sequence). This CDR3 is CASSTWDGSGANVLTF. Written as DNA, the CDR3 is TGTGCCAGTAGTACGTGGGACGGCTCTGGGGCCAACGTCCTGACTTTC.

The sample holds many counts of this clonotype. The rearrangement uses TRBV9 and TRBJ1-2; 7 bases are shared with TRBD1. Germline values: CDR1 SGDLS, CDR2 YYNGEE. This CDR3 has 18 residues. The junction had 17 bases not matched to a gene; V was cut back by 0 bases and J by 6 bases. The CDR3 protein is CASSVARITTGPYHGYTF. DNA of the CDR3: TGTGCCAGCAGCGTAGCTCGGATTACGACAGGGCCTTATCATGGCTACACCTTC.

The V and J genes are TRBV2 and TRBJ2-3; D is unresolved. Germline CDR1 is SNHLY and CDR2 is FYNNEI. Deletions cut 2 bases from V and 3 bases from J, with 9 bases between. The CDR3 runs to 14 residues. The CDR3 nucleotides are TGTGCCAGCAGTGAAAGGCGTGCGACAGATACGCAGTATTTT. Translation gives CASSERRATDTQYF.

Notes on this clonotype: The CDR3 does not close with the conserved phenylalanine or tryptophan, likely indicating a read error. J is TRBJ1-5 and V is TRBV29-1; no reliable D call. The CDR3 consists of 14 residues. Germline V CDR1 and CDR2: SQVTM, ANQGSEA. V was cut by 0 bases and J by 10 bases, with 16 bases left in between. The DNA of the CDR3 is TGCAGCGTTGAAGAGGCCGTCAAGCTTGGCCCCCAGCATCTT. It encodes CSVEEAVKLGPQHL.

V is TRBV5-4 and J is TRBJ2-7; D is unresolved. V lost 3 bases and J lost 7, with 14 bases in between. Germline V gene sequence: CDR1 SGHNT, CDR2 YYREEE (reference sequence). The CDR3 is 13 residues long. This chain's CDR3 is CASSSGAENEQYF. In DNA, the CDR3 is TGTGCCAGCAGCTCGGGCGCGGAGAATGAGCAGTACTTC.

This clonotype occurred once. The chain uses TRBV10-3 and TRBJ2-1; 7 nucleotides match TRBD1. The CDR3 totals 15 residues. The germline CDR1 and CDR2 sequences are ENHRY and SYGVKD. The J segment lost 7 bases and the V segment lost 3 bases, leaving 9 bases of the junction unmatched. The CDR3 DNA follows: TGTGCCATCAGTGAATTGACAGGGTTGTTTAATGAGCAGTTCTTC. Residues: CAISELTGLFNEQFF.

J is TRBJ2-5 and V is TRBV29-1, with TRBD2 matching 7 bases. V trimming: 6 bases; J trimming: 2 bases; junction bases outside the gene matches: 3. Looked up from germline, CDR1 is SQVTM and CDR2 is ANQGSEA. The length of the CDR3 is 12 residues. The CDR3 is CSVGLEQETQYF. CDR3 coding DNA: TGCAGCGTCGGACTAGAACAAGAGACCCAGTACTTC.

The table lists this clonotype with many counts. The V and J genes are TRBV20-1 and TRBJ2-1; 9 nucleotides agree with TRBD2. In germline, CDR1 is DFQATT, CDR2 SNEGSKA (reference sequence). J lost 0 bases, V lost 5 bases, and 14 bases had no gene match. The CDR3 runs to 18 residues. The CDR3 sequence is CSAVMASGATSSYNEQFF. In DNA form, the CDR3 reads TGCAGTGCTGTGATGGCTAGCGGGGCCACGAGCTCCTACAATGAGCAGTTCTTC.

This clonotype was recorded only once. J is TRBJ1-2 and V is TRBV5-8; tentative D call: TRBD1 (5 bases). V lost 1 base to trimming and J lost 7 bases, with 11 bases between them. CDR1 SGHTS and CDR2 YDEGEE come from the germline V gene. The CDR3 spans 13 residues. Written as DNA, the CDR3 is TGTGCCAGCAGCTTGCTCAGGGCGCTTGGCTACACCTTC. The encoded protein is CASSLLRALGYTF. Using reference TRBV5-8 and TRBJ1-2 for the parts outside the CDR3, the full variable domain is EAGVTQSPTHLIKTRGQQATLRCSPISGHTSVYWYQQALGLGLQFLLWYDEGEERNRGNFPPRFSGRQFPNYSSELNVNALELEDSALYLCASSLLRALGYTFGSGTRLTVV.

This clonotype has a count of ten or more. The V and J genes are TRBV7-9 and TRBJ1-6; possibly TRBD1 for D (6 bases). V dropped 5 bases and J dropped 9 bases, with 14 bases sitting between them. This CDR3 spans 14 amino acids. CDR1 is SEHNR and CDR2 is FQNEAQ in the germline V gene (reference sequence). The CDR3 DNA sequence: TGTGCCAGCAGCCCGGTACTACAGGGTTCACCCCTCCACTTT. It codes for CASSPVLQGSPLHF.

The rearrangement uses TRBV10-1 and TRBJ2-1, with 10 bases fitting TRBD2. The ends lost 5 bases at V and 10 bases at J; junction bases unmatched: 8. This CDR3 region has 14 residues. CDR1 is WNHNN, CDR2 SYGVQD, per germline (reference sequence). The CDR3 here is CASSQAGGPWEQFF. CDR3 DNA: TGCGCCAGCAGTCAAGCGGGAGGGCCGTGGGAGCAGTTCTTC.

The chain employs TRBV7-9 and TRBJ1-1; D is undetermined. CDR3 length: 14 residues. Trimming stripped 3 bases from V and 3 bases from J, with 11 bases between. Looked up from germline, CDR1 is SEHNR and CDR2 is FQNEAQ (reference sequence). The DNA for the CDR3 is TGTGCCAGCAGCTTCTCTGACCGATACACTGAAGCTTTCTTT. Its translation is CASSFSDRYTEAFF.